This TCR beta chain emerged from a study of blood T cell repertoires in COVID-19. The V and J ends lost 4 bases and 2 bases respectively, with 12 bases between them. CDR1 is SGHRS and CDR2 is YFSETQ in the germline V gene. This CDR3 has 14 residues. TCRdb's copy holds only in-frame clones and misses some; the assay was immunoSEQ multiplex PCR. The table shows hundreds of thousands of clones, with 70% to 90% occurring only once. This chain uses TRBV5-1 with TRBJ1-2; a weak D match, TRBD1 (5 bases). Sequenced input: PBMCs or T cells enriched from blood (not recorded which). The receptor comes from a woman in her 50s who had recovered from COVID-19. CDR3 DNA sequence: TGCGCCAGCAGCCTTTGGGCAGGGAACTATGGCTACACCTTC. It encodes CASSLWAGNYGYTF.